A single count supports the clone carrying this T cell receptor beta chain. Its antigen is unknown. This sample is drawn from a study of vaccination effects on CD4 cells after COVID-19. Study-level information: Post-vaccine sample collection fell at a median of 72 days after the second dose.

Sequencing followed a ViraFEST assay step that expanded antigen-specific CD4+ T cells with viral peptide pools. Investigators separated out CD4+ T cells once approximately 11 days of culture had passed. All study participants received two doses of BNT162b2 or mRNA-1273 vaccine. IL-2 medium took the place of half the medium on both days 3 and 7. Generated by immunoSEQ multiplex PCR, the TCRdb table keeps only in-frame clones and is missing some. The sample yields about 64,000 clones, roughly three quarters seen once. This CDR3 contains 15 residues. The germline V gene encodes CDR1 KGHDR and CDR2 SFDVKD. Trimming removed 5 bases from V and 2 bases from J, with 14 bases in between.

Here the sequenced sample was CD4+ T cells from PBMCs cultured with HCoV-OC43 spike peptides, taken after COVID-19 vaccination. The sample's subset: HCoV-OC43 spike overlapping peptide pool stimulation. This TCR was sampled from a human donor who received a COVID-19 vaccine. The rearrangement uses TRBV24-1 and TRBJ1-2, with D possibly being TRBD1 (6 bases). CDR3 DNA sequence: TGTGCCACCAGTGGAGGACCGGGACACAACTATGGCTACACCTTC. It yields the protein CATSGGPGHNYGYTF.